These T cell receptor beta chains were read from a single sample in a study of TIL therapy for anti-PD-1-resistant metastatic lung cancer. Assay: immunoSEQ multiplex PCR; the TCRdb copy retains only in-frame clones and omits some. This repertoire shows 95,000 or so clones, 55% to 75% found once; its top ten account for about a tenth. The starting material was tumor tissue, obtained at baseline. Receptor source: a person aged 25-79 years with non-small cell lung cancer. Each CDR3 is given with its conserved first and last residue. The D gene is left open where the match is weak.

CDR3: CASQGGGSYEQYF; J: TRBJ2-7; V: TRBV28; D: TRBD1
CDR3: CAWSKTSGGNEQYF; J: TRBJ2-7; V: TRBV30; D: TRBD2
CDR3: CASSLTVGETQYF; J: TRBJ2-5; V: TRBV5-1; D: NA
CDR3: CASSLGSGGTEAFF; J: TRBJ1-1; V: TRBV18; D: NA
CDR3: CASSEVAQYF; J: TRBJ2-3; V: TRBV7-2; D: NA
CDR3: CASSPGRRGNTDTQYF; J: TRBJ2-3; V: TRBV6-2/TRBV6-3; D: NA
CDR3: CASSEGDRAGNQPQHF; J: TRBJ1-5; V: TRBV9; D: TRBD1
CDR3: CSVEIAGRNTGELFF; J: TRBJ2-2; V: TRBV29-1; D: TRBD2
CDR3: CASSLKFWTEAFF; J: TRBJ1-1; V: TRBV12-3/TRBV12-4; D: NA
CDR3: CASSWTSGSTDTQYF; J: TRBJ2-3; V: TRBV27; D: TRBD2